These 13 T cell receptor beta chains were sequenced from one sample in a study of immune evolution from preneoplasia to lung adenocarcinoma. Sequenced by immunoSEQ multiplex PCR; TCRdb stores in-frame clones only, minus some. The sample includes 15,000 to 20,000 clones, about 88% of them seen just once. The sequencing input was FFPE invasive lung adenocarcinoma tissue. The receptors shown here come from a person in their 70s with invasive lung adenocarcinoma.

DNA of the CDR3: TGTGCCTGGAGTGCGTGGAGGGGTCACACCATATATTTT. Its translation: CAWSAWRGHTIYF. V usage is TRBV30 and J usage is TRBJ1-3; D is possibly TRBD1 (5 bases). Germline values: CDR1 GTSNPN, CDR2 SVGIG (reference sequence). Trimming shortened V by 1 base and J by 8 bases, and 12 bases separated the two germline ends. CDR3 size: 13 residues.

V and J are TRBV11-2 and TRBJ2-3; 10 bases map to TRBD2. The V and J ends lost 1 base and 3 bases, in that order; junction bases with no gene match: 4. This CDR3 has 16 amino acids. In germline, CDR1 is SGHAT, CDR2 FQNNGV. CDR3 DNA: TGTGCCAGCAGCTTAGGCCAGCGGGGGGGGACAGATACGCAGTATTTT. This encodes CASSLGQRGGTDTQYF.

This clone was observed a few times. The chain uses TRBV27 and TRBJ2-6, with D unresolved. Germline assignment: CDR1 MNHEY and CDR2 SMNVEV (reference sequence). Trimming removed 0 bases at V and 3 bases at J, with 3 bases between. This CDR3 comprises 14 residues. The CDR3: CASSLSFGANVLTF. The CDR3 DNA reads TGTGCCAGCAGTTTATCCTTTGGGGCCAACGTCCTGACTTTC.

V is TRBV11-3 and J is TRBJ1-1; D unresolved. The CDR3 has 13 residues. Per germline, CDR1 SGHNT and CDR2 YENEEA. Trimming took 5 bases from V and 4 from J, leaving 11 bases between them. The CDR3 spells CASSHEASTEAFF. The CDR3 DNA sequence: TGTGCCAGCAGCCATGAGGCGAGCACTGAAGCTTTCTTT.

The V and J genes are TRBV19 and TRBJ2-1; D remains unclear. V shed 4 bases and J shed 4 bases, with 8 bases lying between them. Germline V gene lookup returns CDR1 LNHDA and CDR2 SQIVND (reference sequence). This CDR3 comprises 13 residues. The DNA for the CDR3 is TGTGCCAGTAGTAACATCGATTACAATGAGCAGTTCTTC. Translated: CASSNIDYNEQFF.

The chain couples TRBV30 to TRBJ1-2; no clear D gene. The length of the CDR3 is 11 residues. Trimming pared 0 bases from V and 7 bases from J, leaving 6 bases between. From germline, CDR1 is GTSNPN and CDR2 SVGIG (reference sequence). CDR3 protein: CAWSVVGGYTF. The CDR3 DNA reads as TGTGCCTGGAGTGTTGTAGGTGGCTACACCTTC.

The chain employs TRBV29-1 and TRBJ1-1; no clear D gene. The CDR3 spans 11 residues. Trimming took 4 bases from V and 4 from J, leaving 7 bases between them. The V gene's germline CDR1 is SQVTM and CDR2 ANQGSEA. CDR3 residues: CSVARGTEAFF. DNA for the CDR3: TGCAGCGTTGCGCGTGGCACTGAAGCTTTCTTT.

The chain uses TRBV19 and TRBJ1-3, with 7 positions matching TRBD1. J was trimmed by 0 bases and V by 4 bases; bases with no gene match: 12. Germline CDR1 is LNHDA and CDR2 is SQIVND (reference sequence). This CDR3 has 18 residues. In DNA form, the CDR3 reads TGTGCCAGTAGTACCTCTCCGACAGGGCTCTTCTCTGGAAACACCATATATTTT. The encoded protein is CASSTSPTGLFSGNTIYF.

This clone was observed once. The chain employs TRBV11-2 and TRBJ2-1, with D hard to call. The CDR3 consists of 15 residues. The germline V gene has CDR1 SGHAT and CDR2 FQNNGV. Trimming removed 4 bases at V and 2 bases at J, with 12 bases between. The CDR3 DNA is TGTGCCAGCAGCTCTTTGGTAGCAGCCTACAATGAGCAGTTCTTC. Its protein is CASSSLVAAYNEQFF.

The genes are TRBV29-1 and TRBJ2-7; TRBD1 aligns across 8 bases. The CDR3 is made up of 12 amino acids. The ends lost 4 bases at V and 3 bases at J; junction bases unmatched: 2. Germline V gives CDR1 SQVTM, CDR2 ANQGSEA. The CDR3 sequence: CSVVGQGYEQYF. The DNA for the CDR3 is TGCAGCGTTGTAGGACAGGGCTACGAGCAGTACTTC.

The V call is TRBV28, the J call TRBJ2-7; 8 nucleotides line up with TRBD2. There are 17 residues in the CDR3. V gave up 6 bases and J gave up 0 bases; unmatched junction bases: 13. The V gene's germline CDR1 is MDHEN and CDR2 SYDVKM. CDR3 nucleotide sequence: TGTGCCAGCAGCTCCCCCTCGGGGCGGGGGGCCTCCTACGAGCAGTACTTC. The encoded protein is CASSSPSGRGASYEQYF.

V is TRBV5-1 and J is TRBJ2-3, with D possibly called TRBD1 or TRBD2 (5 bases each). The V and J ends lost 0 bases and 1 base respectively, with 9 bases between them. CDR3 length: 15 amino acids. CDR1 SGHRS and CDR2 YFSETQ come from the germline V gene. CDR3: CASSLGGDRTDTQYF. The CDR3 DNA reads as TGCGCCAGCAGCTTGGGTGGGGACCGCACAGATACGCAGTATTTT. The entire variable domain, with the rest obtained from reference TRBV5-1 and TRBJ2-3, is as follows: KAGVTQTPRYLIKTRGQQVTLSCSPISGHRSVSWYQQTPGQGLQFLFEYFSETQRNKGNFPGRFSGRQFSNSRSEMNVSTLELGDSALYLCASSLGGDRTDTQYFGPGTRLTVL.

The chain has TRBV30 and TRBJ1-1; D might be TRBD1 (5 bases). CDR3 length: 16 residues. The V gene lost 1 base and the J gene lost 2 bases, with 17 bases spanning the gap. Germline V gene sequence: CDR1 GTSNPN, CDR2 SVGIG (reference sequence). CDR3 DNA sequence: TGTGCCTGGAGTGGGGGGACGGGGACGGCCAACACTGAAGCTTTCTTT. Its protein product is CAWSGGTGTANTEAFF.